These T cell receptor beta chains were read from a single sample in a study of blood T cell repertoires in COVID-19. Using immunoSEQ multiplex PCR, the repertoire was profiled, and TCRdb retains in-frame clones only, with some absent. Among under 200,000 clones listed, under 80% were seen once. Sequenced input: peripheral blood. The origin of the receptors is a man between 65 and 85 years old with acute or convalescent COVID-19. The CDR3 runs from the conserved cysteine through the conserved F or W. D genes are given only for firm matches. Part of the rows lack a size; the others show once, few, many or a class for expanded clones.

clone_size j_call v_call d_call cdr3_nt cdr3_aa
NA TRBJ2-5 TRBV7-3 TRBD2 TGTGCCAGCAGCGTCGGACTAGCGGGGCAAGAGACCCAGTACTTC CASSVGLAGQETQYF
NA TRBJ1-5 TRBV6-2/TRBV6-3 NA TGTGCCAGCAGTTACTCGATGGTAGGGGTCGGCAATCAGCCCCAGCATTTT CASSYSMVGVGNQPQHF
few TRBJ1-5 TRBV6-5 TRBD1 TGTGCCAGCAAGACAGGGTGGGGACAGCCCCAGCATTTT CASKTGWGQPQHF
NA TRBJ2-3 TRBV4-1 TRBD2 TGCGCCAGCAGCCAAGATCTGGGAGCGGGAGGGCCAGATACGCAGTATTTT CASSQDLGAGGPDTQYF
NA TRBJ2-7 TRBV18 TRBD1 TGTGCCAGCTCAAGACGGACAGGGACCTACGAGCAGTACTTC CASSRRTGTYEQYF
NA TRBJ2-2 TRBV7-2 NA TGTGCCAGCAGCTTAAGCAGGGCGAACACCGGGGAGCTGTTTTTT CASSLSRANTGELFF
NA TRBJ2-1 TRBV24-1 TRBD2 TGTGCCACCAGCGGGCTAGCGGGAGGCTCCTACAATGAGCAGTTCTTC CATSGLAGGSYNEQFF
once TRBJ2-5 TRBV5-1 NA TGCGCCAGCAGCAAGAACAGAATTCAAGAGACCCAGTACTTC CASSKNRIQETQYF
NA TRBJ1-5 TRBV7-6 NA TGTGCCAGCAGCCGTTCCCAGGGTATGAATCAGCCCCAGCATTTT CASSRSQGMNQPQHF
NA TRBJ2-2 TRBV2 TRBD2 TGTGCCAGCTTTAAGTCTAGCGGGGCTCTTTCCACCGGGGAGCTGTTTTTT CASFKSSGALSTGELFF
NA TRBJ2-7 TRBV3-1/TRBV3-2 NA TGTGCCAGCAGCCAATCCCGGACTCATTCCTACGAGCAGTACTTC CASSQSRTHSYEQYF
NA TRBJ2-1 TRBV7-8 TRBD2 TGTGCCAGCAGCTTAGCGATGACCGCCGGGACTAGCGTTCACAATGAGCAGTTCTTC CASSLAMTAGTSVHNEQFF
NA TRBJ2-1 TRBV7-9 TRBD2 TGTGCCAGCATTCGACTAGCGGTATACAATGAGCAGTTCTTC CASIRLAVYNEQFF
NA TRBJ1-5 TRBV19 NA TGTGCCAGTAAAGAGCGCGGGAGCAATCAGCCCCAGCATTTT CASKERGSNQPQHF
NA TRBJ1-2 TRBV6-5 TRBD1 TGTGCCAGCAGTTACACTGCAGGGGGAGGAGGCTACACCTTC CASSYTAGGGGYTF
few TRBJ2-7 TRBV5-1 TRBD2 TGCGCCAGCAGCGAGGGACTAGCGGGAGTGAGCGAGCAGTACTTC CASSEGLAGVSEQYF
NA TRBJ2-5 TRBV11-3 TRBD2 TGTGCCAGCAGCTTAGAACCTATAGCGGGGGGACAAGAGACCCAGTACTTC CASSLEPIAGGQETQYF
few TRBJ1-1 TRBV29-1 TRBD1 TGCAGCGTTGAAAAGACAGGGGGGACTGAAGCTTTCTTT CSVEKTGGTEAFF
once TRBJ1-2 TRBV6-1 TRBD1 TGTGCCAGCAGTGAAGGGCCCGGGACAGGGCTCCTAAACTATGGCTACACCTTC CASSEGPGTGLLNYGYTF
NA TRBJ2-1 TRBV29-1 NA TGCAGCGTTGAATCCAGGGGCTGGTATGAGCAGTTCTTC CSVESRGWYEQFF
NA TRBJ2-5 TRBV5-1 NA TGCGCCAGCAGCCCCTTGTCCCTTGAGACCCAGTACTTC CASSPLSLETQYF
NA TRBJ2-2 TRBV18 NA TGTGCCAGCTCACCTCAGGACTCAACAAACACCGGGGAGCTGTTTTTT CASSPQDSTNTGELFF
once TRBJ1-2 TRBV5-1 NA TGCGCCAGCAAAATGGACGGGAAAGAGTATGGCTACACCTTC CASKMDGKEYGYTF
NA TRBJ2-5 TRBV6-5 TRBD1 TGTGCCAGCAGGCGGACAGGTTACGAGACCCAGTACTTC CASRRTGYETQYF
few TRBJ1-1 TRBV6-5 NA TGTGCCAGCAGTTACTCCGTTCTCCTGAACACTGAAGCTTTCTTT CASSYSVLLNTEAFF
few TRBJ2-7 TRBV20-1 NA TGCAGTGCTAGTTCCGCGGGACGTCGTAGCCCTCTCGAGCAGTACTTC CSASSAGRRSPLEQYF
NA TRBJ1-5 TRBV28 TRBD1 TGTGCCAGCAGAGGACAGGGTGGCAATCAGCCCCAGCATTTT CASRGQGGNQPQHF
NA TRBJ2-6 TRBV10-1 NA TGCGCCAGCACTGGGGGCGCTGGGGCCAACGTCCTGACTTTC CASTGGAGANVLTF
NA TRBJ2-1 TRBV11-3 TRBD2 TGTGCCAGCAGCTTTAGGACTAGCGGGAGGAATGAGCAGTTCTTC CASSFRTSGRNEQFF
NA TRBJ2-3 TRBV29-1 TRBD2 TGTGGACTAGCCTTTACAGATACGCAGTATTTT CGLAFTDTQYF
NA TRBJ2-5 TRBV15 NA TGTGCCACCTGGGGCCCAGAGACCCAGTACTTC CATWGPETQYF
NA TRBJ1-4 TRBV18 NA TGTGCCAGCTCACCTCTCGGGACTTCGGGTGAAAAACTGTTTTTT CASSPLGTSGEKLFF
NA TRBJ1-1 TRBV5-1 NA TGCGCCAGCAGCTTGGCCTCGGTAGACACTGAAGCTTTCTTT CASSLASVDTEAFF
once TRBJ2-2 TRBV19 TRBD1 TGTGCCAGTAGTGACCGGGACAGGGGAGTGGACACCGGGGAGCTGTTTTTT CASSDRDRGVDTGELFF